The clone carrying this T cell receptor (beta chain) was found once. What it binds is not known. The assay was immunoSEQ multiplex PCR, and TCRdb's table has in-frame clones only and misses some. The data show about 40,000 clones, around two thirds seen once. V lost 5 bases and J 4 bases, leaving 28 bases between the germline ends. The germline V gene has CDR1 KGHSH and CDR2 LQKENI. This CDR3 has 19 amino acids. The sample belongs to a study of vaccination effects on CD4 cells after COVID-19. Across the study: The median interval between the second dose and post-vaccine sampling was 72 days. Study-level findings and limits: Clones induced by infection and by vaccine showed marked clonal contraction late after vaccination.

After around nine days in culture, the CD4+ T cells were isolated. Two doses of BNT162b2 or mRNA-1273 vaccine were administered to participants. Nucleocapsid antibody tests were negative, and the vaccine recipients had no prior SARS-CoV-2 infection. This receptor was identified in a human donor who received a COVID-19 vaccine. The genes are TRBV18 and TRBJ2-3, with a weak D call TRBD2 (7 bases). The specimen comprised CD4+ T cells from PBMCs cultured without peptide, sampled after COVID-19 vaccination. The CDR3 coding sequence is TGTGCCAGCTCAATCACTCGAGGAAAGACGGGGGGCCTTTCAGATACGCAGTATTTT. Protein sequence: CASSITRGKTGGLSDTQYF. The full variable domain, with the rest looked up from reference TRBV18 and TRBJ2-3, is NAGVMQNPRHLVRRRGQEARLRCSPMKGHSHVYWYRQLPEEGLKFMVYLQKENIIDESGMPKERFSAEFPKEGPSILRIQQVVRGDSAAYFCASSITRGKTGGLSDTQYFGPGTRLTVL.